Listed below are T cell receptor beta chains from one sample, sequenced in a study of blood T cell repertoires in COVID-19. The data were produced by immunoSEQ multiplex PCR, yet TCRdb's version contains in-frame clones alone and is incomplete. The sample carries 45,000 to 55,000 clones, about 83% recorded once. The sample comprised peripheral blood. These receptors originate from a man aged 50 or older with acute or convalescent COVID-19. CDR3s include the opening cysteine and the closing phenylalanine or tryptophan. The order of the fields is V gene, clone size, J gene, D gene, CDR3 protein, CDR3 DNA. A D gene is named only where the DNA matches it firmly. Size is stated for part of the rows, as once, few or many counts, or as a class when the clone is expanded.

V gene: TRBV6-2/TRBV6-3
clone size: few
J gene: TRBJ2-7
D gene: TRBD2
CDR3 protein: CASSYLRGRATLEQYF
CDR3 DNA: TGTGCCAGCAGTTACCTTCGCGGGAGGGCCACCCTCGAGCAGTACTTC

V gene: TRBV5-4
clone size: once
J gene: TRBJ1-2
D gene: -
CDR3 protein: CASSPQDSRNYGYTF
CDR3 DNA: TGTGCCAGCAGCCCGCAGGACAGTCGTAACTATGGCTACACCTTC

V gene: TRBV7-6
clone size: -
J gene: TRBJ2-7
D gene: TRBD1
CDR3 protein: CASSLAPGQSTTYEQYF
CDR3 DNA: TGTGCCAGCAGCTTAGCACCGGGACAGTCAACGACCTACGAGCAGTACTTC

V gene: TRBV10-3
clone size: -
J gene: TRBJ2-2
D gene: -
CDR3 protein: CAISESKGGGPNTGELFF
CDR3 DNA: TGTGCCATCAGTGAGTCTAAGGGGGGAGGGCCGAACACCGGGGAGCTGTTTTTT

V gene: TRBV28
clone size: -
J gene: TRBJ1-3
D gene: -
CDR3 protein: CASSLGGAGNTIYF
CDR3 DNA: TGTGCCAGCAGCCTCGGAGGGGCTGGAAACACCATATATTTT

V gene: TRBV2
clone size: -
J gene: TRBJ2-7
D gene: -
CDR3 protein: CASRDFGEQYF
CDR3 DNA: TGTGCCAGCAGAGACTTTGGGGAGCAGTACTTC

V gene: TRBV28
clone size: once
J gene: TRBJ1-5
D gene: TRBD1
CDR3 protein: CASRRTGRNQPQHF
CDR3 DNA: TGTGCCAGCAGAAGGACAGGACGCAATCAGCCCCAGCATTTT

V gene: TRBV3-1/TRBV3-2
clone size: -
J gene: TRBJ1-6
D gene: -
CDR3 protein: CASSQTGTDSPLHF
CDR3 DNA: TGTGCCAGCAGCCAAACAGGTACAGATTCACCCCTCCACTTT

V gene: TRBV3-1/TRBV3-2
clone size: once
J gene: TRBJ1-2
D gene: -
CDR3 protein: CASSPLGGEYGYTF
CDR3 DNA: TGTGCCAGCAGTCCCCTAGGGGGAGAATATGGCTACACCTTC

V gene: TRBV7-2
clone size: -
J gene: TRBJ2-7
D gene: TRBD2
CDR3 protein: CASSQRGLAGDSYEQYF
CDR3 DNA: TGTGCCAGCAGCCAACGAGGACTAGCGGGGGACTCCTACGAGCAGTACTTC

V gene: TRBV10-2
clone size: few
J gene: TRBJ1-2
D gene: TRBD1
CDR3 protein: CASSELGGSYGYTF
CDR3 DNA: TGCGCCAGCAGTGAGTTAGGGGGCAGCTATGGCTACACCTTC

V gene: TRBV5-8
clone size: -
J gene: TRBJ1-5
D gene: -
CDR3 protein: CASSLMAGHQPQHF
CDR3 DNA: TGTGCCAGCAGCTTGATGGCAGGCCATCAGCCCCAGCATTTT

V gene: TRBV7-2
clone size: -
J gene: TRBJ2-5
D gene: TRBD1
CDR3 protein: CASSVLTGGETQYF
CDR3 DNA: TGTGCCAGCAGCGTCCTGACAGGGGGAGAGACCCAGTACTTC

V gene: TRBV19
clone size: once
J gene: TRBJ1-2
D gene: TRBD1
CDR3 protein: CASAPWGQVYGYTF
CDR3 DNA: TGTGCCAGTGCACCTTGGGGACAGGTGTATGGCTACACCTTC

V gene: TRBV10-3
clone size: -
J gene: TRBJ2-7
D gene: TRBD1
CDR3 protein: CAILGTGGDEQYF
CDR3 DNA: TGTGCCATCTTAGGGACAGGGGGCGACGAGCAGTACTTC

V gene: TRBV11-2
clone size: -
J gene: TRBJ2-2
D gene: TRBD2
CDR3 protein: CASSLTSGYTGELFF
CDR3 DNA: TGTGCCAGCAGCTTGACTAGCGGGTACACCGGGGAGCTGTTTTTT

V gene: TRBV19
clone size: -
J gene: TRBJ1-2
D gene: -
CDR3 protein: CASRKTAIYTF
CDR3 DNA: TGTGCCAGTAGGAAAACCGCGATCTACACCTTC

V gene: TRBV29-1
clone size: -
J gene: TRBJ1-1
D gene: -
CDR3 protein: CSVLAPTPSRGYTEAFF
CDR3 DNA: TGCAGCGTTCTTGCCCCTACCCCCTCCAGGGGATACACTGAAGCTTTCTTT

V gene: TRBV6-2/TRBV6-3
clone size: -
J gene: TRBJ2-5
D gene: -
CDR3 protein: CASSYTGREETQYF
CDR3 DNA: TGTGCCAGCAGTTATACAGGGAGGGAAGAGACCCAGTACTTC

V gene: TRBV7-8
clone size: -
J gene: TRBJ1-1
D gene: TRBD1
CDR3 protein: CASSLSHRNRGVTEAFF
CDR3 DNA: TGTGCCAGCAGCCTAAGTCATCGAAACAGGGGCGTCACTGAAGCTTTCTTT

V gene: TRBV28
clone size: -
J gene: TRBJ1-2
D gene: TRBD1
CDR3 protein: CASRPGTGINYGYTF
CDR3 DNA: TGTGCCAGCAGACCAGGGACAGGGATAAACTATGGCTACACCTTC

V gene: TRBV9
clone size: -
J gene: TRBJ2-7
D gene: -
CDR3 protein: CASSVYPTKSSYEQYF
CDR3 DNA: TGTGCCAGCAGCGTATATCCTACGAAGAGCTCCTACGAGCAGTACTTC

V gene: TRBV28
clone size: -
J gene: TRBJ1-5
D gene: TRBD1
CDR3 protein: CASSLGTDPGPQHF
CDR3 DNA: TGTGCCAGCAGTTTGGGGACAGACCCTGGGCCCCAGCATTTT

V gene: TRBV11-2
clone size: -
J gene: TRBJ2-5
D gene: -
CDR3 protein: CASRPAGQETQYF
CDR3 DNA: TGTGCCAGCAGGCCTGCGGGGCAAGAGACCCAGTACTTC

V gene: TRBV11-2
clone size: -
J gene: TRBJ2-7
D gene: TRBD1
CDR3 protein: CASSTVRGTGPEQYF
CDR3 DNA: TGTGCCAGCAGCACAGTCCGCGGGACAGGGCCCGAGCAGTACTTC

V gene: TRBV6-4
clone size: -
J gene: TRBJ2-3
D gene: -
CDR3 protein: CASSPRLGTDTQYF
CDR3 DNA: TGTGCCAGCAGTCCGAGACTTGGGACAGATACGCAGTATTTT